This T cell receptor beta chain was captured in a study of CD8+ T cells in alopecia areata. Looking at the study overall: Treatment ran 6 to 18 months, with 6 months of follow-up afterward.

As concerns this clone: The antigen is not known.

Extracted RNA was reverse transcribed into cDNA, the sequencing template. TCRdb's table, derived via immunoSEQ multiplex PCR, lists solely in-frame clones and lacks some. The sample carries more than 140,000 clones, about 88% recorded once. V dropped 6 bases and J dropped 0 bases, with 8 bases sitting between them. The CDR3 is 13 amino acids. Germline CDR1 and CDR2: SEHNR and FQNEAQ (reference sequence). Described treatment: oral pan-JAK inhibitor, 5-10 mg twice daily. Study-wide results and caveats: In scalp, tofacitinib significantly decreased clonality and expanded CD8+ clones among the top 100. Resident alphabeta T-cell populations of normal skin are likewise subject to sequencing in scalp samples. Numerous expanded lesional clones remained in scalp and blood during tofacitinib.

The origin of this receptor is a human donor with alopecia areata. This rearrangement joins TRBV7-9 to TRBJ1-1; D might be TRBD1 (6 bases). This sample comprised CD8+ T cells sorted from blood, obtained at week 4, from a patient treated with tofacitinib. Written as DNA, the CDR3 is TGTGCCAGCAGAGCAGGGGTGAACACTGAAGCTTTCTTT. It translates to CASRAGVNTEAFF.